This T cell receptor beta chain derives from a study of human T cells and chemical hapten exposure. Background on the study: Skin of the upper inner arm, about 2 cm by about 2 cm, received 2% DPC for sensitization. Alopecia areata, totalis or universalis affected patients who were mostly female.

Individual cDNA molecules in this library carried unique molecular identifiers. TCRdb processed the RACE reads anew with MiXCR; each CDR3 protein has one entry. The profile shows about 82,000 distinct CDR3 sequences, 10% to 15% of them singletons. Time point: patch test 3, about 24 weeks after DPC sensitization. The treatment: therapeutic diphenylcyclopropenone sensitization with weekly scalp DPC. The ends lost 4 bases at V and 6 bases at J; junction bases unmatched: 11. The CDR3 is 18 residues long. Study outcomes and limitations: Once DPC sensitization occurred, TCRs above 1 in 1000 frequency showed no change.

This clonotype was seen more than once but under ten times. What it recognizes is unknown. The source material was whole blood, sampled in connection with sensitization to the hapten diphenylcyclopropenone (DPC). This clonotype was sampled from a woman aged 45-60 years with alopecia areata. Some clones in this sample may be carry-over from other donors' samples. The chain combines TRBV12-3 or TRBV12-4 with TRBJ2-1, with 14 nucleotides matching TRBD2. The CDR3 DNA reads TGTGCCAGCAGTTCTCCCCCCCCAGGGACTAGCGGGAGCAATGAGCAGTTCTTC. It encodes CASSSPPPGTSGSNEQFF.